A selection of T cell receptor beta chains follows, all from one sample in a study of cytomegalovirus exposure and HLA in healthy donors. Assay used: immunoSEQ multiplex PCR; TCRdb lists only in-frame clones, some missing. In the table there are some 110,000 clones, roughly 80% of which are singletons. Material: PBMCs. Every receptor here comes from a man in his thirties or forties in good health and CMV-seronegative. Each CDR3 is given with its conserved first and last residue. The order of the fields is V gene, CDR3 length, CDR3 protein.

>TRBV10-3|15
CAISSGTGDTGELFF
>TRBV18|14
CASSPGDRVGGYTF
>TRBV5-1|17
CASSLGLAGGPTGELFF
>TRBV28|14
CASSRTGRDYGYTF
>TRBV5-1|14
CASTNPTSSYEQYF
>TRBV19|12
CASGNRGNGYTF
>TRBV28|14
CASSYQDRAEKLFF
>TRBV11-2|14
CASSSYRGPDEQFF
>TRBV7-2|13
CASSFQGSYEQYF
>TRBV29-1|12
CSVRQTGNEQYF
>TRBV5-1|16
CASSLIQGGNTGELFF
>TRBV7-9|13
CAEEGLAVYEQYF
>TRBV9|13
CASSVDSNTEAFF